The 7 T cell receptor beta chains presented below share a single source sample, sequenced in a study of cytomegalovirus exposure and HLA in healthy donors. PCR primers comprised 60 Vbeta and 13 Jbeta primers. Only in-frame clones appear in the TCRdb table, and some are missing; sequencing was by immunoSEQ multiplex PCR. This table holds more than 140,000 clones. Sequencing used PBMCs. The receptors shown here come from a woman under 30 in good health and CMV-seronegative.

The CDR3 DNA follows: TGTGCCAGCAGCGCAGGGTTTGTCGCTGAAGCTTTCTTT. Amino acids: CASSAGFVAEAFF. The V and J genes are TRBV5-6 and TRBJ1-1; possibly TRBD1 for D (5 bases). This CDR3 has 13 residues. Germline CDR1 reads SGHDT; CDR2 reads YYEEEE. V shed 4 bases and J shed 6 bases, with 13 bases lying between them.

This chain joins TRBV27 and TRBJ2-1, with TRBD2 matching 8 bases. This CDR3 is 15 amino acids long. CDR1 is MNHEY, CDR2 SMNVEV, per germline (reference sequence). After removal of 4 bases from V and 4 bases from J, the junction contained 6 bases not matched to a gene. The CDR3 loop is CASSSGTSVYNEQFF. CDR3 DNA sequence: TGTGCCAGCAGTTCCGGGACTAGTGTTTACAATGAGCAGTTCTTC.

This sequence joins TRBV6-1 and TRBJ2-3; D gene unclear. V was clipped by 6 bases and J by 4 bases, with 17 bases between them. Germline-derived CDR1 and CDR2 are MNHNS and SASEGT. CDR3 length: 15 amino acids. The CDR3 coding sequence is TGTGCCAGCAGCATTAAAGGTAATCGGGCAGATACGCAGTATTTT. Translated, it gives CASSIKGNRADTQYF.

The chain couples TRBV10-3 to TRBJ1-4, with D tentatively TRBD1 (6 bases). Germline CDR1 is ENHRY and CDR2 is SYGVKD. Trimming removed 6 bases at V and 8 bases at J, with 10 bases between. The CDR3 spans 12 residues. CDR3 region: CAISATGEKLFF. For the CDR3, the DNA is TGTGCCATCAGCGCGACAGGAGAAAAACTGTTTTTT.

The V call is TRBV25-1, the J call TRBJ1-3; no clear D gene. There are 14 residues in the CDR3. Per germline, CDR1 MGHDK and CDR2 SYGVNS. V lost 4 bases to trimming and J lost 2 bases, with 9 bases between them. CDR3 protein: CASSVRDTGNTIYF. Written as DNA, the CDR3 is TGTGCCAGCAGTGTCCGGGATACTGGAAACACCATATATTTT.

This chain's CDR3 is CASSLQQMGQGSNQPQHF. The CDR3 DNA is TGTGCCAGCTCACTACAACAAATGGGACAGGGTAGCAATCAGCCCCAGCATTTT. The J gene is TRBJ1-5, the V gene TRBV18, with 9 positions matching TRBD1. CDR1 KGHSH and CDR2 LQKENI come from the germline V gene. This CDR3 has 18 residues. The V segment lost 4 bases and the J segment 0 bases; nucleotides outside the gene matches: 10.

The chain recombines TRBV19 with TRBJ1-5, with a possible D match to TRBD1 (6 bases). V was trimmed by 0 bases and J by 0 bases, leaving 9 bases between them. The CDR3 is made up of 16 amino acids. CDR1 and CDR2 from the germline V gene are LNHDA and SQIVND (reference sequence). Here the CDR3 reads CASSIEGQSSNQPQHF. The CDR3 DNA sequence: TGTGCCAGTAGTATAGAAGGACAGAGTAGCAATCAGCCCCAGCATTTT.